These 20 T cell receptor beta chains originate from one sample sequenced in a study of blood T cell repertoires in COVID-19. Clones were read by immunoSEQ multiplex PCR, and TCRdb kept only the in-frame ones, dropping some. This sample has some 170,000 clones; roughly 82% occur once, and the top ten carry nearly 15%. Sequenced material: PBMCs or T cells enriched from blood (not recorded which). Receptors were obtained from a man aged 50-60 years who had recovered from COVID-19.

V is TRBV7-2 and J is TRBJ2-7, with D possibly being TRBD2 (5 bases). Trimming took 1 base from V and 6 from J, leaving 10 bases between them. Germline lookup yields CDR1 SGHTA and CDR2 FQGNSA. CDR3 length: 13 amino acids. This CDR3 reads CASSLGSLGEQYF. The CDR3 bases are TGTGCCAGCAGCTTAGGTTCACTAGGCGAGCAGTACTTC.

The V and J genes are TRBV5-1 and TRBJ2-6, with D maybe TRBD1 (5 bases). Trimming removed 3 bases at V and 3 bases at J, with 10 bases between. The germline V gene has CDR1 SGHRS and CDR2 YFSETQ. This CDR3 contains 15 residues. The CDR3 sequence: CASSWQGSGANVLTF. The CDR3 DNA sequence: TGCGCCAGCAGCTGGCAGGGTAGTGGGGCCAACGTCCTGACTTTC.

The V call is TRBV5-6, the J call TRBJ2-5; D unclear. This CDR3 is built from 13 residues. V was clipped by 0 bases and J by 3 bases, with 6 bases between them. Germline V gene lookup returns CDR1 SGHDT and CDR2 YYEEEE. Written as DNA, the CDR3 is TGTGCCAGCAGCTTGGGAGGTGAAGAGACCCAGTACTTC. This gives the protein CASSLGGEETQYF.

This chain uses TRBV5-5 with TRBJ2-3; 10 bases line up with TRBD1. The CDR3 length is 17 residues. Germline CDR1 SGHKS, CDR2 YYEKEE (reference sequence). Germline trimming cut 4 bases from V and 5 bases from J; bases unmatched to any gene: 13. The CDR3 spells CASSTSGTGDLKDTQYF. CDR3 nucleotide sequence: TGTGCCAGCAGCACCTCCGGGACAGGGGATTTAAAAGATACGCAGTATTTT.

CDR3 region: CASRLTGVQETQYF. Here the CDR3 DNA reads TGTGCCAGCAGACTGACAGGGGTCCAAGAGACCCAGTACTTC. V and J are TRBV2 and TRBJ2-5, with 8 bases fitting TRBD1. V lost 6 bases, J lost 1 base, and 4 bases stayed unmatched. This CDR3 has 14 amino acids. The germline CDR1 and CDR2 sequences are SNHLY and FYNNEI.

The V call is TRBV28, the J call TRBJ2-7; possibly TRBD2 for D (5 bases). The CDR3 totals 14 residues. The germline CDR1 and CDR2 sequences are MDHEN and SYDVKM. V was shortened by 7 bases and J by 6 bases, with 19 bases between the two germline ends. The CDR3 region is CASMLRGTEGEQYF. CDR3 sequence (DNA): TGTGCCAGCATGTTACGAGGCACCGAGGGCGAGCAGTACTTC.

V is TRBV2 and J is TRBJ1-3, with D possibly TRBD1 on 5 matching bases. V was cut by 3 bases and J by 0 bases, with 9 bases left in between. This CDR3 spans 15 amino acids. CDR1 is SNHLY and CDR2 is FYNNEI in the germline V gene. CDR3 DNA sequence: TGTGCCAGCAGTGATGCTGACAGCTCTGGAAACACCATATATTTT. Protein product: CASSDADSSGNTIYF.

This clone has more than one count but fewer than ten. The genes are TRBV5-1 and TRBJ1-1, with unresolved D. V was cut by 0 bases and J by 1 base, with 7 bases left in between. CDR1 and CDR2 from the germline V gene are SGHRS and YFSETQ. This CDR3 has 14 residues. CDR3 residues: CASSLGRQNTEAFF. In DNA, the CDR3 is TGCGCCAGCAGCTTGGGTCGACAGAACACTGAAGCTTTCTTT.

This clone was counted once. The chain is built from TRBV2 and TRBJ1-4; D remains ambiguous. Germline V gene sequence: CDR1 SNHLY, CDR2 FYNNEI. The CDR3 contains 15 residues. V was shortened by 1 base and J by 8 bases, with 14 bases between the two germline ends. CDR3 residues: CASSEEGLDAEKLFF. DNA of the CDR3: TGTGCCAGCAGTGAAGAAGGACTGGATGCGGAAAAACTGTTTTTT.

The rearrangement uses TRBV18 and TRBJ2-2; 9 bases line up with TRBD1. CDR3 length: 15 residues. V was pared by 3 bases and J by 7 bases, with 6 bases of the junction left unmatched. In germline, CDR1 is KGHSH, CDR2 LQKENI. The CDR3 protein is CASSPGDRAVGELFF. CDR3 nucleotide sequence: TGTGCCAGCTCACCGGGGGACAGGGCGGTCGGGGAGCTGTTTTTT.

DNA of the CDR3: TGTGCCAGCAGCTTGACAGGGGGCACAACAAACTATGGCTACACCTTC. It yields the protein CASSLTGGTTNYGYTF. The V gene is TRBV7-9, the J gene TRBJ1-2; 10 nucleotides agree with TRBD1. V trimming: 3 bases; J trimming: 2 bases; junction bases outside the gene matches: 6. The CDR3 contains 16 residues. The germline gives CDR1 SEHNR, CDR2 FQNEAQ (reference sequence).

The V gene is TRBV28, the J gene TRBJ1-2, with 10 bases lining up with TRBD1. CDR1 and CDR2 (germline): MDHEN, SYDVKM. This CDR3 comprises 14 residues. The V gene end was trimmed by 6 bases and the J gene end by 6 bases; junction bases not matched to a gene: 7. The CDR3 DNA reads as TGTGCCAGCAGGCAACCGGGACAGGGGAATGGCTACACCTTC. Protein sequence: CASRQPGQGNGYTF.

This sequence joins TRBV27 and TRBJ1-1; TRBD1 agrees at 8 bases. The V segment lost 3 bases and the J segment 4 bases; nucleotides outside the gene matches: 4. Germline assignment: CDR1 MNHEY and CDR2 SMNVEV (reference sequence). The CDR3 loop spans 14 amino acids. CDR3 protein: CASSFGQGATEAFF. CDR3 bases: TGTGCCAGCAGTTTTGGTCAGGGGGCCACTGAAGCTTTCTTT.

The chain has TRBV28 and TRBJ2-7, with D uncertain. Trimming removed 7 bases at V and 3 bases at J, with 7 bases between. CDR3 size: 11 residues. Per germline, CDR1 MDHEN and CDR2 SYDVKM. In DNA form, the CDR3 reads TGTGCCAGCACCACTGGCTACGAGCAGTACTTC. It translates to CASTTGYEQYF.

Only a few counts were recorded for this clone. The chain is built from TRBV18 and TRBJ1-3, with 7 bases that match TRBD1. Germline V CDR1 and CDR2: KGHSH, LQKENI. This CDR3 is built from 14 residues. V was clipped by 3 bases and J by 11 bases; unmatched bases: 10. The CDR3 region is CASSPWDSETAIYF. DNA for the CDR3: TGTGCCAGCTCACCTTGGGACAGCGAAACAGCCATATATTTT.

CDR3 sequence: CASSFESHRSNQPQHF. The CDR3 DNA sequence: TGTGCCAGCAGTTTCGAGTCCCACAGAAGCAATCAGCCCCAGCATTTT. J is TRBJ1-5 and V is TRBV28; D is undetermined. The CDR3 runs 16 residues. Trimming shortened V by 3 bases and J by 1 base, and 13 bases separated the two germline ends. Germline loops: CDR1 MDHEN, CDR2 SYDVKM.

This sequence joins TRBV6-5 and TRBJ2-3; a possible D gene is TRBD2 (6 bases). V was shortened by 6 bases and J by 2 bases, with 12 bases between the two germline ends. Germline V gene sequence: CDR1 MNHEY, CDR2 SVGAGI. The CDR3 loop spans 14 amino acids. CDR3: CASRAGRNTDTQYF. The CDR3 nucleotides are TGTGCCAGCAGGGCGGGACGAAACACAGATACGCAGTATTTT.

The CDR3 DNA reads TGTGCCAGCAGCTTACGACGACAAACGAGCTCTGGAAACACCATATATTTT. The encoded protein is CASSLRRQTSSGNTIYF. This chain uses TRBV7-3 with TRBJ1-3; D remains unclear. The CDR3 length is 17 residues. CDR1 and CDR2 from the germline V gene are SGHTA and FQGTGA. V gave up 2 bases and J gave up 0 bases, with 14 bases separating them. Together with reference TRBV7-3 and TRBJ1-3, the CDR3 gives the full variable domain: GAGVSQTPSNKVTEKGKYVELRCDPISGHTALYWYRQSLGQGPEFLIYFQGTGAADDSGLPNDRFFAVRPEGSVSTLKIQRTERGDSAVYLCASSLRRQTSSGNTIYFGEGSWLTVV.

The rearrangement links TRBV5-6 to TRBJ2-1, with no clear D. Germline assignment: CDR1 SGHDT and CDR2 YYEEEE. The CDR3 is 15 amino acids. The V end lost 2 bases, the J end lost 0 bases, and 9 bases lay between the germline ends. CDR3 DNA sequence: TGTGCCAGCAGCTTCCCCAAGAGCTCCTACAATGAGCAGTTCTTC. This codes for CASSFPKSSYNEQFF.

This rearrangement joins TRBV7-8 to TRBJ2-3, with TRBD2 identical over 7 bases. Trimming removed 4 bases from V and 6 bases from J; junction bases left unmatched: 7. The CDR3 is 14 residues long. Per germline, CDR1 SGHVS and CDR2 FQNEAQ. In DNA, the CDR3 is TGTGCCAGCAGCTCCCTAGCGGACGGGGATACGCAGTATTTT. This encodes CASSSLADGDTQYF.